The 25 T cell receptor beta chains below all came from one sample that was sequenced in a study of blood T cell repertoires in COVID-19. Profiled with immunoSEQ multiplex PCR; TCRdb holds only in-frame clones, not every one. Of a few hundred thousand clones in the sample, about 89% are singletons; the top ten hold 0.8% to 0.9%. Sequencing was done on a sample of PBMCs or T cells enriched from blood (not recorded which). The source is a woman in her thirties or forties who had been exposed to COVID-19.

This chain uses TRBV19 with TRBJ1-2; 7 bases are shared with TRBD1. The germline gives CDR1 LNHDA, CDR2 SQIVND (reference sequence). The CDR3 has 15 amino acids. V lost 6 bases and J lost 0; bases outside the gene matches: 7. The CDR3 sequence: CASSRPGTANYGYTF. CDR3 coding DNA: TGTGCCAGTAGCCGCCCCGGGACAGCTAACTATGGCTACACCTTC. Full variable domain (rest looked up from reference TRBV19 and TRBJ1-2): DGGITQSPKYLFRKEGQNVTLSCEQNLNHDAMYWYRQDPGQGLRLIYYSQIVNDFQKGDIAEGYSVSREKKESFPLTVTSAQKNPTAFYLCASSRPGTANYGYTFGSGTRLTVV.

This rearrangement joins TRBV7-2 to TRBJ1-4, with D possibly matching TRBD1 (5 bases). Trimming stripped 5 bases from V and 8 bases from J, with 18 bases between. Germline CDR1 SGHTA, CDR2 FQGNSA. The CDR3 length is 15 residues. This CDR3 is CASSPPGGGKEKLFF. Here the CDR3 DNA reads TGTGCCAGCAGCCCCCCCGGGGGAGGGAAGGAAAAACTGTTTTTT.

The J gene is TRBJ2-5, the V gene TRBV5-8; 8 nucleotides line up with TRBD1. The CDR3 has 20 amino acids. The V gene's germline CDR1 is SGHTS and CDR2 YDEGEE. Germline trimming cut 0 bases from V and 5 bases from J; bases unmatched to any gene: 21. The CDR3 loop is CASSLGKTGESRIPWETQYF. CDR3 coding DNA: TGTGCCAGCAGCTTGGGGAAGACAGGGGAATCCCGCATTCCTTGGGAGACCCAGTACTTC.

This clone was seen more than once but under ten times. The chain combines TRBV7-9 with TRBJ1-3, with D possibly being TRBD1 (6 bases). Trimming removed 2 bases from V and 0 bases from J, with 8 bases in between. From germline, CDR1 is SEHNR and CDR2 FQNEAQ (reference sequence). There are 15 residues in the CDR3. The CDR3 nucleotides read TGTGCCAGCAGCTTAACAGGGAACTCTGGAAACACCATATATTTT. Translation gives CASSLTGNSGNTIYF.

The rearrangement joins TRBV27 to TRBJ2-7; TRBD1 agrees at 7 bases. J lost 1 base, V lost 6 bases, and 6 bases had no gene match. Germline-derived CDR1 and CDR2 are MNHEY and SMNVEV (reference sequence). CDR3 length: 14 amino acids. CDR3 sequence reads: CASSPWDRSYEQYF. CDR3 nucleotide sequence: TGTGCCAGCAGCCCATGGGACAGATCCTACGAGCAGTACTTC.

The chain carries TRBV6-2 or TRBV6-3 and TRBJ2-1, with TRBD2 matching over 7 bases. Trimming took 3 bases from V and 2 from J; bases not matched to a gene: 10. CDR1 MNHEY and CDR2 SVGEGT come from the germline V gene. The CDR3 runs 17 residues. CDR3 residues: CASSYPGPGGTYNEQFF. The CDR3 DNA is TGTGCCAGCAGTTATCCGGGACCGGGAGGAACCTACAATGAGCAGTTCTTC.

In this sample, this clone turned up once. V is TRBV29-1 and J is TRBJ1-1; 7 nucleotides line up with TRBD1. CDR3 length: 15 amino acids. Germline CDR1 and CDR2: SQVTM and ANQGSEA. With V trimmed by 3 bases and J by 0 bases, 7 bases remained unmatched. The CDR3 sequence is CSVDSGGSMNTEAFF. The CDR3 bases are TGCAGCGTTGATTCAGGGGGGAGCATGAACACTGAAGCTTTCTTT.

The chain recombines TRBV3-1 (or the pseudogene TRBV3-2) with TRBJ1-4, with D possibly matching TRBD1 (5 bases). This CDR3 has 14 amino acids. V was pared by 1 base and J by 8 bases, with 11 bases between. Germline CDR1 reads LGHDT; CDR2 reads YNNKEL (reference sequence). CDR3 nucleotides: TGTGCCAGCAGCCAAGTCGAAGGGGTGGAAAAACTGTTTTTT. It translates to CASSQVEGVEKLFF.

This chain links TRBV5-1 with TRBJ1-2, with D hard to call. The CDR3 sequence is 16 residues long. Germline CDR1 reads SGHRS; CDR2 reads YFSETQ. Between the trimmed V and J ends, which lost 4 bases and 8 bases, there was a span of 24 bases. CDR3 DNA sequence: TGCGCCAGCAGCCGTGCGGGTCGGGCCTCTCATGGCGGCTACACCTTC. Amino acid sequence: CASSRAGRASHGGYTF.

DNA for the CDR3: TGCGCCAGCAGCCAACCAGGGATGAACACTGAAGCTTTCTTT. Translated: CASSQPGMNTEAFF. V usage is TRBV4-1 and J usage is TRBJ1-1, with D possibly matching TRBD1 (5 bases). The CDR3 is 14 amino acids. Germline V gives CDR1 MGHRA, CDR2 YSYEKL. V lost 2 bases and J lost 0, with 7 bases in between.

This sequence joins TRBV2 and TRBJ1-3, with unresolved D. Germline V CDR1 and CDR2: SNHLY, FYNNEI. There are 13 residues in the CDR3. The ends were cut back, 7 bases at V and 0 bases at J, with 7 bases in the middle. Written as DNA, the CDR3 is TGTGCCAGCAACGGTTTCTCTGGAAACACCATATATTTT. Its translation is CASNGFSGNTIYF.

The chain combines TRBV6-2 or TRBV6-3 with TRBJ1-5, with a possible D match to TRBD1 (5 bases). This CDR3 comprises 14 residues. With 5 bases removed from V and 6 bases from J, the gap between germline ends came to 14 bases. Germline CDR1 MNHEY, CDR2 SVGEGT. The CDR3 reads CASSRTLGPQPQHF. The CDR3 bases are TGTGCCAGCAGTCGGACACTGGGGCCTCAGCCCCAGCATTTT.

The J gene is TRBJ1-3, the V gene TRBV7-9; maybe TRBD1 (6 bases). Trimming pared 5 bases from V and 7 bases from J, leaving 12 bases between. This CDR3 spans 13 amino acids. Germline assignment: CDR1 SEHNR and CDR2 FQNEAQ (reference sequence). CDR3 protein: CASSPSGGNTIYF. DNA of the CDR3: TGTGCCAGCAGCCCCAGCGGGGGCAACACCATATATTTT.

V usage is TRBV20-1 and J usage is TRBJ1-5, with D maybe TRBD1 (6 bases). CDR3 length: 13 amino acids. V gave up 3 bases and J gave up 9 bases, with 15 bases separating them. CDR1 and CDR2 from the germline V gene are DFQATT and SNEGSKA (reference sequence). CDR3 sequence reads: CSASTGWYGPQHF. The CDR3, as DNA: TGCAGTGCTAGTACAGGGTGGTATGGGCCCCAGCATTTT.

The genes are TRBV12-3 or TRBV12-4 and TRBJ2-7, with TRBD1 matching 7 bases. This CDR3 spans 11 amino acids. V trimming: 6 bases; J trimming: 6 bases; junction bases outside the gene matches: 2. CDR3 protein: CASRHRGEQYF. The CDR3 DNA follows: TGTGCCAGCAGGCACAGGGGCGAGCAGTACTTC.

The chain has TRBV7-3 and TRBJ2-3; the D gene is possibly TRBD2 (5 bases). Trimming pared 5 bases from V and 2 bases from J, leaving 23 bases between. The CDR3 is made up of 18 amino acids. CDR1 and CDR2 (germline): SGHTA, FQGTGA. In DNA, the CDR3 is TGTGCCAGCAGCCGAATGGCCCCCTGGGGAGACGTCACAGATACGCAGTATTTT. This gives the protein CASSRMAPWGDVTDTQYF. Filled out from reference TRBV7-3 and TRBJ2-3, the complete variable domain reads GAGVSQTPSNKVTEKGKYVELRCDPISGHTALYWYRQSLGQGPEFLIYFQGTGAADDSGLPNDRFFAVRPEGSVSTLKIQRTERGDSAVYLCASSRMAPWGDVTDTQYFGPGTRLTVL.

The CDR3 loop reads CASSGGHGGTGNQPQHF. In nucleotides, the CDR3 is TGTGCCAGCAGCGGGGGACATGGCGGGACAGGGAATCAGCCCCAGCATTTT. V gene TRBV6-2 or TRBV6-3 combines with J gene TRBJ1-5, with 9 bases lining up with TRBD1. This CDR3 contains 17 residues. V lost 6 bases to trimming and J lost 4 bases; unmatched junction nucleotides: 13. Germline-derived CDR1 and CDR2 are MNHEY and SVGEGT.

This chain connects TRBV21-1 to TRBJ1-4; TRBD1 is the table's D call, not checked against the DNA. TRBV21-1 is a known pseudogene. The CDR3 is 16 amino acids. The CDR3 DNA reads as TGTGCCAGCAGTCTATCCGGTCCCGACAGTACAGAAAAACTGTTTTTT. Translation: CASSLSGPDSTEKLFF.

The chain carries TRBV2 and TRBJ1-5, with TRBD1 identical over 8 bases. The germline gives CDR1 SNHLY, CDR2 FYNNEI. With V trimmed by 4 bases and J by 0 bases, 8 bases remained unmatched. The CDR3 runs to 17 residues. The CDR3 here is CASSVATGGDSNQPQHF. CDR3 nucleotide sequence: TGTGCCAGCAGTGTTGCCACAGGGGGAGATAGCAATCAGCCCCAGCATTTT.

This chain uses TRBV2 with TRBJ1-2, with TRBD1 as a possible D gene (6 bases). Trimming removed 2 bases from V and 3 bases from J, with 16 bases in between. The CDR3 is 16 residues long. CDR1 and CDR2 (germline): SNHLY, FYNNEI. The CDR3 loop reads CASSETGTSQYYGYTF. CDR3 DNA sequence: TGTGCCAGCAGTGAAACCGGGACATCCCAATACTATGGCTACACCTTC.

This chain connects TRBV5-1 to TRBJ1-2, with 7 bases that match TRBD1. Per the germline V gene, CDR1 is SGHRS and CDR2 is YFSETQ. This CDR3 is 16 amino acids long. V lost 0 bases and J lost 7; bases outside the gene matches: 12. The chain's CDR3 is CASSLAGQGGSAGYTF. The CDR3 DNA sequence: TGCGCCAGCAGCTTGGCCGGGCAGGGGGGTTCGGCTGGCTACACCTTC.

The V and J genes are TRBV19 and TRBJ1-5; no firm D call. This CDR3 comprises 12 residues. Germline CDR1 is LNHDA and CDR2 is SQIVND (reference sequence). V lost 8 bases to trimming and J lost 4 bases, with 9 bases between them. The DNA for the CDR3 is TGTGCCAGTGCTGACAAAAATCAGCCCCAGCATTTT. The encoded protein is CASADKNQPQHF.

V and J are TRBV19 and TRBJ1-1; D call uncertain. Trimming removed 3 bases from V and 3 bases from J, with 8 bases in between. CDR1 LNHDA and CDR2 SQIVND come from the germline V gene (reference sequence). The CDR3 is made up of 13 amino acids. CDR3 sequence reads: CASSMRRDTEAFF. The DNA for the CDR3 is TGTGCCAGTAGTATGCGGAGGGACACTGAAGCTTTCTTT. Using reference TRBV19 and TRBJ1-1 for the parts outside the CDR3, the full variable domain is DGGITQSPKYLFRKEGQNVTLSCEQNLNHDAMYWYRQDPGQGLRLIYYSQIVNDFQKGDIAEGYSVSREKKESFPLTVTSAQKNPTAFYLCASSMRRDTEAFFGQGTRLTVV.

V and J are TRBV19 and TRBJ1-2, with D possibly TRBD1 on 5 matching bases. This CDR3 is built from 16 residues. Trimming shortened V by 3 bases and J by 3 bases, and 17 bases separated the two germline ends. Germline CDR1 LNHDA, CDR2 SQIVND (reference sequence). CDR3 loop: CASSMGRDTWDYGYTF. CDR3 nucleotides: TGTGCCAGTAGTATGGGCAGGGATACATGGGACTATGGCTACACCTTC.

The gene calls are TRBV5-5 and TRBJ1-5; no clear D. The CDR3 sequence is 13 residues long. Germline-derived CDR1 and CDR2 are SGHKS and YYEKEE (reference sequence). V was cut by 1 base and J by 2 bases, with 4 bases left in between. The CDR3: CASSLSGNQPQHF. DNA of the CDR3: TGTGCCAGCAGCTTGTCCGGCAATCAGCCCCAGCATTTT.